This passage covers 20 T cell receptor beta chains from one sample sequenced in a study of radiation and T cells in renal cell carcinoma (TCRdb year 2020). Preparation of the library involved the immunoSEQ multiplex PCR assay. As stored in TCRdb, this immuneACCESS dataset retains in-frame rearrangements with V and J assigned. A fraction of the clones does not appear; measured against another copy, unresolved V genes explain less than half of the discrepancy, and the remainder lacks a known reason. This sample lists around 160,000 clones; roughly nine tenths were detected once. The ten largest clones add up to about 4.3% of the sample. What the time point label conveys for this sample: baseline pretreatment blood. This sample's treatment or condition label indicates: 15 Gy SBRT to primary tumor, nephrectomy 4 weeks later. The sample consisted of blood, taken from a patient whose treatment included radiotherapy and nephrectomy. The receptors stem from a woman in her seventies with renal cell carcinoma.

The V gene is TRBV10-3, the J gene TRBJ2-2; possible D gene TRBD2, 7 bases. V gave up 6 bases and J gave up 4 bases, with 18 bases separating them. The CDR3 has 16 residues. CDR1 and CDR2 (germline): ENHRY, SYGVKD. The CDR3 bases are TGTGCCATCAGGATTTTCGCGGGGGCGGCCACCGGGGAGCTGTTTTTT. It translates to CAIRIFAGAATGELFF.

This CDR3 is CASSLDGTALRGEKLFF. In nucleotides, the CDR3 is TGCGCCAGCAGCTTGGACGGGACAGCGCTAAGAGGGGAAAAACTGTTTTTT. The rearrangement uses TRBV5-1 and TRBJ1-4; 7 bases map to TRBD1. The germline gives CDR1 SGHRS, CDR2 YFSETQ. The CDR3 totals 17 residues. J gave up 8 bases and V 0 bases, and 13 bases lay outside the gene matches. The entire variable domain, with the rest obtained from reference TRBV5-1 and TRBJ1-4, is as follows: KAGVTQTPRYLIKTRGQQVTLSCSPISGHRSVSWYQQTPGQGLQFLFEYFSETQRNKGNFPGRFSGRQFSNSRSEMNVSTLELGDSALYLCASSLDGTALRGEKLFFGSGTQLSVL.

This chain uses TRBV7-3 with TRBJ1-3; D is unclear. CDR1 and CDR2 (germline): SGHTA, FQGTGA. V dropped 1 base and J dropped 0 bases, with 7 bases sitting between them. The CDR3 extends over 15 amino acids. CDR3 bases: TGTGCCAGCAGCTTAAGCCCGAGCTCTGGAAACACCATATATTTT. Protein sequence: CASSLSPSSGNTIYF.

The chain recombines TRBV5-6 with TRBJ2-3; D may be TRBD2 (6 bases). Germline V gene lookup returns CDR1 SGHDT and CDR2 YYEEEE. The CDR3 consists of 15 residues. Trimming removed 3 bases at V and 2 bases at J, with 13 bases between. CDR3 amino acids: CASSSRDSYTDTQYF. The CDR3, as DNA: TGTGCCAGCAGCTCCCGGGACTCCTACACAGATACGCAGTATTTT.

This chain uses TRBV7-2 with TRBJ2-3; D unclear. V lost 6 bases and J lost 6, with 10 bases in between. This CDR3 region has 12 residues. Germline V gene data show CDR1 as SGHTA and CDR2 as FQGNSA. The CDR3 protein is CASSRQPDTQYF. The CDR3 DNA reads as TGTGCCAGCAGTCGCCAACCGGATACGCAGTATTTT.

The gene calls are TRBV4-2 and TRBJ1-2; TRBD1 matches at 8 bases. CDR1 and CDR2 from the germline V gene are LGHNA and YNFKEQ. The CDR3 sequence is 16 residues long. V gave up 1 base and J gave up 5 bases; unmatched junction bases: 9. The CDR3 DNA reads as TGTGCCAGCAGCCAAGCCAGGGGGCGATCGCTATATGGCTACACCTTC. Its protein is CASSQARGRSLYGYTF.

The J gene is TRBJ1-5, the V gene TRBV9; possibly TRBD1 for D (6 bases). This CDR3 spans 14 amino acids. Trimming took off 2 bases at V and 6 bases at J, with 12 bases between the two ends. The germline V gene encodes CDR1 SGDLS and CDR2 YYNGEE. CDR3 amino acids: CASSVQGWGQPQHF. CDR3 nucleotide sequence: TGTGCCAGCAGCGTCCAGGGGTGGGGTCAGCCCCAGCATTTT.

The chain has TRBV6-1 and TRBJ1-2, with D uncertain. The V end lost 7 bases, the J end lost 1 base, and 7 bases lay between the germline ends. CDR3 size: 12 residues. The germline V gene encodes CDR1 MNHNS and CDR2 SASEGT. CDR3 protein: CASNVVNYGYTF. CDR3 DNA sequence: TGTGCCAGCAACGTGGTTAACTATGGCTACACCTTC.

As DNA, the CDR3 is TGTGCCAGCAGCTTGGCGGGGGCCTCCGAGCAGTACTTC. This encodes CASSLAGASEQYF. The gene calls are TRBV5-8 and TRBJ2-7; D is possibly TRBD1 or TRBD2 (6 bases each). The germline V gene encodes CDR1 SGHTS and CDR2 YDEGEE. CDR3 size: 13 residues. Trimming took 0 bases from V and 6 from J, leaving 10 bases between them.

Worth noting for this clone: Within the sample, other DNA sequences also encode this same CDR3. The V and J genes are TRBV5-1 and TRBJ2-1; the match to TRBD2 covers 8 bases. The junction had 2 bases not matched to a gene; V was cut back by 4 bases and J by 8 bases. Germline loops: CDR1 SGHRS, CDR2 YFSETQ. The CDR3 has 12 amino acids. In nucleotides, the CDR3 is TGCGCCAGCAGCCCCGGGGGGGATGAGCAGTTCTTC. As protein: CASSPGGDEQFF.

This clone was found once. V is TRBV19 and J is TRBJ1-5, with 7 bases that match TRBD1. Per the germline V gene, CDR1 is LNHDA and CDR2 is SQIVND (reference sequence). Trimming at V came to 6 bases and at J to 0 bases, leaving 8 bases not matched to a gene. The CDR3 sequence is 16 residues long. The DNA of the CDR3 is TGTGCCAGTAGCCGTGGACAGGCGAATAGCAATCAGCCCCAGCATTTT. It specifies CASSRGQANSNQPQHF. Looking up the rest from reference TRBV19 and TRBJ1-5 gives the full variable domain: DGGITQSPKYLFRKEGQNVTLSCEQNLNHDAMYWYRQDPGQGLRLIYYSQIVNDFQKGDIAEGYSVSREKKESFPLTVTSAQKNPTAFYLCASSRGQANSNQPQHFGDGTRLSIL.

The J gene is TRBJ2-2, the V gene TRBV30; the D gene is possibly TRBD1 (6 bases). CDR1 GTSNPN and CDR2 SVGIG come from the germline V gene (reference sequence). CDR3 length: 12 residues. V dropped 5 bases and J dropped 5 bases, with 9 bases sitting between them. The chain's CDR3 is CAWSRGTGELFF. The CDR3 DNA follows: TGTGCCTGGTCTAGGGGGACCGGGGAGCTGTTTTTT.

The CDR3 DNA reads TGTGCCAGCAGCTTAGACGACGAAGAGGAGGATGAAAAACTGTTTTTT. This gives the protein CASSLDDEEEDEKLFF. The chain combines TRBV11-3 with TRBJ1-4, with D uncertain. This CDR3 is 16 amino acids long. Per the germline V gene, CDR1 is SGHNT and CDR2 is YENEEA. The V end lost 0 bases, the J end lost 6 bases, and 14 bases lay between the germline ends.

This clone was observed once. The V call is TRBV7-3, the J call TRBJ2-2; D is uncertain. CDR1 is SGHTA, CDR2 FQGTGA, per germline. This CDR3 comprises 16 residues. Trimming stripped 2 bases from V and 6 bases from J, with 16 bases between. CDR3 region: CASSLWISKVSGELFF. The CDR3 coding sequence is TGTGCCAGCAGCTTATGGATCTCGAAGGTGTCCGGGGAGCTGTTTTTT.

J is TRBJ1-5 and V is TRBV6-6, with a tentative D call TRBD1 (6 bases). Looked up from germline, CDR1 is MNHNY and CDR2 is SVGAGI (reference sequence). Trimming removed 2 bases at V and 4 bases at J, with 9 bases between. This CDR3 spans 14 amino acids. The CDR3 nucleotides read TGTGCCAGCAGTTACGGGGGGGCGAATCAGCCCCAGCATTTT. Its protein product is CASSYGGANQPQHF.

The rearrangement links TRBV7-6 to TRBJ1-5; no reliable D call. Per the germline V gene, CDR1 is SGHVS and CDR2 is FNYEAQ. The V and J ends lost 5 bases and 4 bases respectively, with 9 bases between them. The CDR3 has 13 residues. CDR3 nucleotide sequence: TGTGCCAGCAGCACACATGCTAATCAGCCCCAGCATTTT. Translation: CASSTHANQPQHF.

V and J are TRBV23-1 and TRBJ1-1; perhaps TRBD1 as D (6 bases). TRBV23-1 is an ORF; its function is uncertain. Trimming took 0 bases from V and 2 from J, leaving 16 bases between them. The CDR3 covers 17 residues. CDR3 coding DNA: TGCGCCAGCAGTCAATCGGGAAACAGGGTTGAAAACACTGAAGCTTTCTTT. This codes for CASSQSGNRVENTEAFF.

This chain joins TRBV5-5 and TRBJ1-6, with D perhaps matching TRBD1 (6 bases). Between the trimmed V and J ends, which lost 0 bases and 10 bases, there was a span of 11 bases. This CDR3 contains 14 residues. The germline CDR1 and CDR2 sequences are SGHKS and YYEKEE (reference sequence). CDR3 sequence (DNA): TGTGCCAGCAGCTTGGAAGGGGGAGGCTCACCCCTCCACTTT. Translation: CASSLEGGGSPLHF. The full variable domain, its missing parts supplied by reference TRBV5-5 and TRBJ1-6, is DAGVTQSPTHLIKTRGQQVTLRCSPISGHKSVSWYQQVLGQGPQFIFQYYEKEERGRGNFPDRFSARQFPNYSSELNVNALLLGDSALYLCASSLEGGGSPLHFGNGTRLTVT.

This chain links TRBV6-5 with TRBJ1-1; 7 positions match TRBD1. CDR3 length equals 14 residues. Trimming removed 5 bases from V and 3 bases from J; junction bases left unmatched: 6. Germline-derived CDR1 and CDR2 are MNHEY and SVGAGI. This chain's CDR3 is CASSKRQGHTEAFF. The CDR3 DNA sequence: TGTGCCAGCAGTAAAAGACAGGGACACACTGAAGCTTTCTTT.

The chain recombines TRBV4-3 with TRBJ1-5, with unresolved D. Germline V gene lookup returns CDR1 LGHNA and CDR2 YSLEER. The CDR3 extends over 20 amino acids. Deletions cut 3 bases from V and 0 bases from J, with 24 bases between. The CDR3 loop reads CASSHRQVNASAYSNQPQHF. CDR3 coding DNA: TGCGCCAGCAGCCATAGACAAGTCAATGCTTCGGCGTATAGCAATCAGCCCCAGCATTTT.